This TCR beta chain was sequenced for a study of regulatory T cells in long-lasting Graves disease. Whole-study findings and limits: Possibly, accuracy suffered from the small sample size.

Described time point: newly diagnosed GD, antithyroid drugs for less than 3 months. Extracted RNA from PBMCs served as the source of the TCR library. HTBI primers from iRepertoire and Arm-PCR of CDR3 regions yielded the TCR beta libraries. A single record per CDR3 protein comes from TCRdb applying MiXCR to the multiplex PCR reads. Of just over 600,000 distinct CDR3 sequences in the sample, roughly 16% were seen once. This clonotype showed up just a few times. What it binds is not known. Germline CDR1 and CDR2: SGHKS and YYEKEE (reference sequence). Trimming removed 0 bases from V and 8 bases from J, with 14 bases in between. The CDR3 is made up of 14 amino acids. The data were also submitted as part of a second study, on T cells in Graves' hyperthyroidism and ophthalmopathy. This second study notes: In validation, the model predicted ophthalmopathy. These predictions came a median 6.5 months before onset.

The input for sequencing was peripheral blood mononuclear cells (PBMCs), taken at new diagnosis, from a patient treated with antithyroid drugs. The genes are TRBV5-5 and TRBJ1-2; no clear D. The source is a woman in her 30s with Graves disease. The CDR3 is CASSLDIGTRGYTF. In nucleotides, the CDR3 is TGTGCCAGCAGCTTGGATATTGGTACTCGGGGCTACACCTTC.